Listed below are T cell receptor gamma chains from one sample, sequenced in a study of Vδ1+ human thymocytes. TCRdb reanalysed the multiplex PCR reads via CATT. Found here are some 37,000 gamma-chain clones, 20% to 25% of them singletons; the top ten hold under 2%. The sample consisted of Vdelta1+ gamma-delta thymocytes from the thymus. These receptor sequences come from a girl under three years old who had congenital heart surgery. Each CDR3 is given without its conserved first and last residue. Size is stated for part of the rows, as once, few or many counts, or as a class when the clone is expanded.

CDR3 length: 11
V gene: TRGV4
clone size: few
J gene: TRGJ1/TRGJ2
CDR3 protein: ATWDEWNYKKL

CDR3 length: 13
V gene: TRGV9
clone size: -
J gene: TRGJ1/TRGJ2
CDR3 protein: ALWEGRMNYYKKL

CDR3 length: 11
V gene: TRGV9
clone size: -
J gene: TRGJ1/TRGJ2
CDR3 protein: ALWEVRKYKKL

CDR3 length: 10
V gene: TRGV2
clone size: -
J gene: TRGJ1/TRGJ2
CDR3 protein: ATWVSEDKKL

CDR3 length: 14
V gene: TRGV3
clone size: few
J gene: TRGJ1/TRGJ2
CDR3 protein: ATWDRPRGDYYKKL

CDR3 length: 7
V gene: TRGV8
clone size: few
J gene: TRGJ1/TRGJ2
CDR3 protein: ATWARRL

CDR3 length: 10
V gene: TRGV9
clone size: few
J gene: TRGJ1/TRGJ2
CDR3 protein: ALWESYYKKL

CDR3 length: 9
V gene: TRGV4
clone size: -
J gene: TRGJ1/TRGJ2
CDR3 protein: ATWDKGKKL

CDR3 length: 11
V gene: TRGV8
clone size: -
J gene: TRGJ1/TRGJ2
CDR3 protein: ATWVVPKSKKL

CDR3 length: 11
V gene: TRGV8
clone size: -
J gene: TRGJP2
CDR3 protein: ATWDIGDWIKT

CDR3 length: 10
V gene: TRGV4
clone size: -
J gene: TRGJ1/TRGJ2
CDR3 protein: ATWDGEFKKL

CDR3 length: 14
V gene: TRGV2
clone size: -
J gene: TRGJ1/TRGJ2
CDR3 protein: ATWDGPIVHYYKKL

CDR3 length: 13
V gene: TRGV4
clone size: few
J gene: TRGJP2
CDR3 protein: ATWDGWDPDWIKT

CDR3 length: 15
V gene: TRGV5
clone size: -
J gene: TRGJP2
CDR3 protein: ATWDRRQPSSDWIKT

CDR3 length: 9
V gene: TRGV9
clone size: few
J gene: TRGJ1/TRGJ2
CDR3 protein: ALWEVPQKL

CDR3 length: 15
V gene: TRGV8
clone size: -
J gene: TRGJ1/TRGJ2
CDR3 protein: ATWGPPTKLEYYKKL

CDR3 length: 11
V gene: TRGV2
clone size: -
J gene: TRGJ1/TRGJ2
CDR3 protein: ATWERDYYKKL

CDR3 length: 11
V gene: TRGV3
clone size: -
J gene: TRGJ1/TRGJ2
CDR3 protein: ATWDISPYKKL

CDR3 length: 10
V gene: TRGV9
clone size: medium-sized
J gene: TRGJ1/TRGJ2
CDR3 protein: ALWEVDLEKL

CDR3 length: 10
V gene: TRGV8
clone size: -
J gene: TRGJP2
CDR3 protein: ATWAADWIKT

CDR3 length: 11
V gene: TRGV4
clone size: -
J gene: TRGJ1/TRGJ2
CDR3 protein: ATWDGSTRGKL

CDR3 length: 12
V gene: TRGV8
clone size: few
J gene: TRGJP1
CDR3 protein: ATWDNTTGWFKI

CDR3 length: 10
V gene: TRGV3
clone size: -
J gene: TRGJ1/TRGJ2
CDR3 protein: ATWDRPEKKL